This entry concerns a single T cell receptor beta chain. As yet, its antigen is unknown. This CDR3 has 16 residues. Trimming removed 2 bases at V and 5 bases at J, with 18 bases between. Per germline, CDR1 MNHNY and CDR2 SVGAGI (reference sequence). The data originate from a study of cytomegalovirus exposure and HLA in healthy donors. Study conclusions and caveats: Later analysis placed DRB1 highest and HLA-C lowest in TCR association rates, which differed by HLA locus. Using the classifier, cytomegalovirus status was reportedly diagnosed with high specificity and sensitivity.

Researchers ran the PCR with 60 Vbeta and 13 Jbeta primers. Profiling relied on immunoSEQ multiplex PCR, and the TCRdb table lists in-frame clones only, not all of them. The table lists 140,000 to 150,000 clones, 76% of them singletons. The material sequenced was PBMCs. The J gene is TRBJ2-5, the V gene TRBV6-6; tentative D call: TRBD1 (6 bases). This clonotype was obtained from a middle-aged woman in good health and CMV-seronegative. The DNA for the CDR3 is TGTGCCAGCAGTTACGGACTCTTGGGGGCCGGGGAGACCCAGTACTTC. Protein product: CASSYGLLGAGETQYF.